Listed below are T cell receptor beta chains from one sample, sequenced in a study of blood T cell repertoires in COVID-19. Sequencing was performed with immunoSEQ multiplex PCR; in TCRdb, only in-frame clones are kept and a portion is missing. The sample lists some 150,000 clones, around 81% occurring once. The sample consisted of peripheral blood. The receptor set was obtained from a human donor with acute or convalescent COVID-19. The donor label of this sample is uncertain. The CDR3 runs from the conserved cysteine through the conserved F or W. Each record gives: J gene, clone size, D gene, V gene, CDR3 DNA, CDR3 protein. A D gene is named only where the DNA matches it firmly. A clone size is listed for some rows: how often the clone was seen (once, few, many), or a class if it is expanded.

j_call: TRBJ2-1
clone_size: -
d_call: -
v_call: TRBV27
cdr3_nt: TGTGCCAGCAGTAAACTAGGGATGAATGAGCAGTTCTTC
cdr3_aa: CASSKLGMNEQFF

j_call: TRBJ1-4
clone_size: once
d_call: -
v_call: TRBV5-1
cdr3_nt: TGCGCCAGCAGGCAACAGGTGTCTGATGAAAAACTGTTTTTT
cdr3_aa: CASRQQVSDEKLFF

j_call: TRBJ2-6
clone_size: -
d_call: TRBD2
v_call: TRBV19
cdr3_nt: TGTGCCAGTAGTTCCTCGGGACTAGCGGGGGGGCGGACTGGGGCCAACGTCCTGACTTTC
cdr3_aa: CASSSSGLAGGRTGANVLTF

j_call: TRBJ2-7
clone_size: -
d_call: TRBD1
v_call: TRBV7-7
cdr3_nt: TGTGCTAGCAGCTTAGGACAGGGGGAGGTCTACGAGCAGTACTTC
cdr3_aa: CASSLGQGEVYEQYF

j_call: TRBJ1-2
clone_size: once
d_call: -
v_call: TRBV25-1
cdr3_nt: TGTGCCAGCAGTGAAAGAACAGGGTATGGCTACACCTTC
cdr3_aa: CASSERTGYGYTF

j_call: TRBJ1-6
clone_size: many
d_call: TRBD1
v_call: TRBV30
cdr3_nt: TGTGCCTGGGCCAGGCGAACAGGGGGGAATTCACCCCTCCACTTT
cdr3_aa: CAWARRTGGNSPLHF

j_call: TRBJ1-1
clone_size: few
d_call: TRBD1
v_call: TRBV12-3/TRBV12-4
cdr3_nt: TGTGCCAGCAGCCAGGGGGCCACTGAAGCTTTCTTT
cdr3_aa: CASSQGATEAFF

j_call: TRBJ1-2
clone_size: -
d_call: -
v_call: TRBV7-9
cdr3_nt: TGTGCCAGCAGCTTAGTAGGGGGACAATCTGGCTACACCTTC
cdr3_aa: CASSLVGGQSGYTF

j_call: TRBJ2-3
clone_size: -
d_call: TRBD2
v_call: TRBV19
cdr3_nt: TGTGCCAGTAGTATAGCCGGCCAGCGGGGGTTAGATACGCAGTATTTT
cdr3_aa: CASSIAGQRGLDTQYF

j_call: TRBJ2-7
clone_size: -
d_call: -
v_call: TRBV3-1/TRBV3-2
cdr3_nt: TGTGCCAGCAGTCAGCCCCAGGGAGGACCCACCTACGAGCAGTACTTC
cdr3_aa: CASSQPQGGPTYEQYF

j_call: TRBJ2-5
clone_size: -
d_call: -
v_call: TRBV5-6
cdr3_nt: TGTGCCAGCAGCTTTGGGCGCAGCCAACTTTGGGAGACCCAGTACTTC
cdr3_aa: CASSFGRSQLWETQYF

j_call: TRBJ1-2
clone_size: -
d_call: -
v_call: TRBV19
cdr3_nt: TGTGCCAGTAGTATTTCAGGGGACTATGGCTACACCTTC
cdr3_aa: CASSISGDYGYTF

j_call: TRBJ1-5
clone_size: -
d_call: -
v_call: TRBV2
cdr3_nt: TGTGCCAGCAGTTCGTTCGGAGGTCAGCCCCAGCATTTT
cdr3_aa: CASSSFGGQPQHF

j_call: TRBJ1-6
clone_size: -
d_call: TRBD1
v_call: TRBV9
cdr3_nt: TGTGCCAGCAGCGATCCCCGGGACAGGAGTCCCTATAATTCACCCCTCCACTTT
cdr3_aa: CASSDPRDRSPYNSPLHF

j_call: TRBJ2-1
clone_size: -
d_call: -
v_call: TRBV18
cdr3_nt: TGTGCCAGCTCACCACCTCAGGGGCGCAATGAGCAGTTCTTC
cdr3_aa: CASSPPQGRNEQFF

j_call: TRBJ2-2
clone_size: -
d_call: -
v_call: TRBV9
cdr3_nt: TGTGCCAGCAGCCCCCCCGGGACAAAGAACACCGGGGAGCTGTTTTTT
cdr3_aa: CASSPPGTKNTGELFF

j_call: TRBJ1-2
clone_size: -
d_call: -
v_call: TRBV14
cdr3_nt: TGTGCCAGCAGCCAAGATCGACAAAGGACGGCGGGGGGCTACACCTTC
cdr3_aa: CASSQDRQRTAGGYTF

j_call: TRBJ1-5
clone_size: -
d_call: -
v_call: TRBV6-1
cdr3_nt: TGTGCCTCCTCCCCGCGGGGGATAGGACAGCCCCAGCATTTT
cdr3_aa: CASSPRGIGQPQHF

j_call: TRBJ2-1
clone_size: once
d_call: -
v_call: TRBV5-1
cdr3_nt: TGCGCCAGCAGCCGCGAGGCACCCTCCTACAATGAGCAGTTCTTC
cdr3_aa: CASSREAPSYNEQFF

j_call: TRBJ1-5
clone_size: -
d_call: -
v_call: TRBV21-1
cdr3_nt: TGTGCCAGCAGTCCGGGGGGCTTTCAGCCCCAGCATTTT
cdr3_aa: CASSPGGFQPQHF

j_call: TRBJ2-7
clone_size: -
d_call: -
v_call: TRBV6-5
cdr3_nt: TGTGCCAGCAGGGGGGACAAGGAGTACTACGAGCAGTACTTC
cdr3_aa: CASRGDKEYYEQYF

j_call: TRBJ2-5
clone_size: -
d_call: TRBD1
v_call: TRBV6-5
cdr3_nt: TGTGCCAGCAGTTACTCGAGCAGGGGGCACGAGACCCAGTACTTC
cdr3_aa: CASSYSSRGHETQYF

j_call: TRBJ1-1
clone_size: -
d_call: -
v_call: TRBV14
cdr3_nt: TGTGCCAGCAGCCAAGGAGCCCAGGGGAACACTGAAGCTTTCTTT
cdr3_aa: CASSQGAQGNTEAFF

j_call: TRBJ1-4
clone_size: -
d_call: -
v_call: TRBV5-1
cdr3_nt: TGCGCCAGCAGCCCGGGTGGCGGGGAGGCTGAAAAACTGTTTTTT
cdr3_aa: CASSPGGGEAEKLFF

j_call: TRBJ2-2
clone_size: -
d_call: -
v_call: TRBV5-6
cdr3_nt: TGTGCCAGCAGCTCTCTTGTGGGCAGGGCCGACACCGGGGAGCTGTTTTTT
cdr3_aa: CASSSLVGRADTGELFF

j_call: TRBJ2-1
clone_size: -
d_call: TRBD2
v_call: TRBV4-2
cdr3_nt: TGTGCCAGCAGCCAAGGGGGACTAGCGGGAGGGCCAGACAATGAGCAGTTCTTC
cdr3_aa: CASSQGGLAGGPDNEQFF

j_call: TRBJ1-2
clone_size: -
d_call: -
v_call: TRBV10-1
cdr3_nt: TGCGCCAGCAGCCTCGCCGGGATTAGGGGCTACACCTTC
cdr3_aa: CASSLAGIRGYTF

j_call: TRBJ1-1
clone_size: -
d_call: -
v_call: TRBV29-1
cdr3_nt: TGCAGCGTTGAGACTAACCAGAACACTGAAGCTTTCTTT
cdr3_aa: CSVETNQNTEAFF

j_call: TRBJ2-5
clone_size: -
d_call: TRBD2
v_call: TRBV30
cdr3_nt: TGTGCCTGGCGGGGGGGGACGTACCAAGAGACCCAGTACTTC
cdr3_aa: CAWRGGTYQETQYF

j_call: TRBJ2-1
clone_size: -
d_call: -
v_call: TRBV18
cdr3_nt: TGTGCCAGCTCACCAGACTACCCCGGGCACAATGAGCAGTTCTTC
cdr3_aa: CASSPDYPGHNEQFF

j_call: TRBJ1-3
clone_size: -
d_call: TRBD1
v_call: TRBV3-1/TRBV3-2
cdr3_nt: TGTGCCAGCAGCCTCTCAGGGGGCGCGGACACCATATATTTT
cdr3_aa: CASSLSGGADTIYF

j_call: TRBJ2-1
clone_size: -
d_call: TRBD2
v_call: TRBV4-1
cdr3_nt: TGCGCCAGCAGCCAAGGGGAACGGGAGGGCCGGGGCAATGAGCAGTTCTTC
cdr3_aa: CASSQGEREGRGNEQFF

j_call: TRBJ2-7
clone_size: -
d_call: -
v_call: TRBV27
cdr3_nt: TGTGCCAGCAGTTTATTCCCCCAGCGGAACTCCTACGAGCAGTACTTC
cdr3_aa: CASSLFPQRNSYEQYF

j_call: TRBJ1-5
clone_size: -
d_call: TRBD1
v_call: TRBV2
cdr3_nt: TGTGCCAGCAGTGCAAAAGGACAGGGCTCCCACAATCAGCCCCAGCATTTT
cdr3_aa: CASSAKGQGSHNQPQHF

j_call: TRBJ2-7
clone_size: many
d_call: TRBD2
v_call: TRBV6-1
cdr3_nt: TGTGCCAGCAGTGAAGCGCCATGGGTAGCGGGAGCGTATTTAGAGCAGTACTTC
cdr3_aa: CASSEAPWVAGAYLEQYF

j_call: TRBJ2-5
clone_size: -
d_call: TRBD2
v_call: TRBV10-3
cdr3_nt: TGTGCCATCAGTGAGGGACTAGCGGGACCCCAGGCCCAGTACTTC
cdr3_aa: CAISEGLAGPQAQYF

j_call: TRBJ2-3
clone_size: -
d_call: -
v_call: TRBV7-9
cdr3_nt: TGTGCCAGCAGCTTAGCGAGGGGGCCTAGCGGGAGCACAGATACGCAGTATTTT
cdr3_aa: CASSLARGPSGSTDTQYF

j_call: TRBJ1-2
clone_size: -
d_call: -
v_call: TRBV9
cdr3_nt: TGTGCCAGCAGCGTAGGCCCGGACACCTCTAACTATGGCTACACCTTC
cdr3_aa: CASSVGPDTSNYGYTF

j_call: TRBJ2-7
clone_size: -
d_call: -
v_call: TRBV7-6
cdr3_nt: TGTGCCAGCAGCTTAGCATACGGCGAGCAGTACTTC
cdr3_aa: CASSLAYGEQYF

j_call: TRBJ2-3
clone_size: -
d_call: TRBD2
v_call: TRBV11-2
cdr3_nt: TGTGCCAGCAGCCCGAGCGGGGGGGCCATAGATACGCAGTATTTT
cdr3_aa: CASSPSGGAIDTQYF